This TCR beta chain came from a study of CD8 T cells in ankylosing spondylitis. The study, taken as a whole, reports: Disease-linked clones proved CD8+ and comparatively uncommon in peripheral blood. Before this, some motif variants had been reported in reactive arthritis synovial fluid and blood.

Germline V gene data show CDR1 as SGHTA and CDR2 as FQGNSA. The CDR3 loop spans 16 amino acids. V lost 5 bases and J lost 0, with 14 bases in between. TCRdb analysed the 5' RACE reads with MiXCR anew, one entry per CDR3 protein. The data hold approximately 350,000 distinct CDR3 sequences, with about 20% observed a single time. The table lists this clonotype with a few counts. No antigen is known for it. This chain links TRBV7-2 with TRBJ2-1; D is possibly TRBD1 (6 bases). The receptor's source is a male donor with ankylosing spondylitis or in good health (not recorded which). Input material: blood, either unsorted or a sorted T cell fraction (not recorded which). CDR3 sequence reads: CASSDRDTSSYNEQFF. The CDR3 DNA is TGTGCCAGCAGCGACCGGGACACCAGCTCCTACAATGAGCAGTTCTTC.